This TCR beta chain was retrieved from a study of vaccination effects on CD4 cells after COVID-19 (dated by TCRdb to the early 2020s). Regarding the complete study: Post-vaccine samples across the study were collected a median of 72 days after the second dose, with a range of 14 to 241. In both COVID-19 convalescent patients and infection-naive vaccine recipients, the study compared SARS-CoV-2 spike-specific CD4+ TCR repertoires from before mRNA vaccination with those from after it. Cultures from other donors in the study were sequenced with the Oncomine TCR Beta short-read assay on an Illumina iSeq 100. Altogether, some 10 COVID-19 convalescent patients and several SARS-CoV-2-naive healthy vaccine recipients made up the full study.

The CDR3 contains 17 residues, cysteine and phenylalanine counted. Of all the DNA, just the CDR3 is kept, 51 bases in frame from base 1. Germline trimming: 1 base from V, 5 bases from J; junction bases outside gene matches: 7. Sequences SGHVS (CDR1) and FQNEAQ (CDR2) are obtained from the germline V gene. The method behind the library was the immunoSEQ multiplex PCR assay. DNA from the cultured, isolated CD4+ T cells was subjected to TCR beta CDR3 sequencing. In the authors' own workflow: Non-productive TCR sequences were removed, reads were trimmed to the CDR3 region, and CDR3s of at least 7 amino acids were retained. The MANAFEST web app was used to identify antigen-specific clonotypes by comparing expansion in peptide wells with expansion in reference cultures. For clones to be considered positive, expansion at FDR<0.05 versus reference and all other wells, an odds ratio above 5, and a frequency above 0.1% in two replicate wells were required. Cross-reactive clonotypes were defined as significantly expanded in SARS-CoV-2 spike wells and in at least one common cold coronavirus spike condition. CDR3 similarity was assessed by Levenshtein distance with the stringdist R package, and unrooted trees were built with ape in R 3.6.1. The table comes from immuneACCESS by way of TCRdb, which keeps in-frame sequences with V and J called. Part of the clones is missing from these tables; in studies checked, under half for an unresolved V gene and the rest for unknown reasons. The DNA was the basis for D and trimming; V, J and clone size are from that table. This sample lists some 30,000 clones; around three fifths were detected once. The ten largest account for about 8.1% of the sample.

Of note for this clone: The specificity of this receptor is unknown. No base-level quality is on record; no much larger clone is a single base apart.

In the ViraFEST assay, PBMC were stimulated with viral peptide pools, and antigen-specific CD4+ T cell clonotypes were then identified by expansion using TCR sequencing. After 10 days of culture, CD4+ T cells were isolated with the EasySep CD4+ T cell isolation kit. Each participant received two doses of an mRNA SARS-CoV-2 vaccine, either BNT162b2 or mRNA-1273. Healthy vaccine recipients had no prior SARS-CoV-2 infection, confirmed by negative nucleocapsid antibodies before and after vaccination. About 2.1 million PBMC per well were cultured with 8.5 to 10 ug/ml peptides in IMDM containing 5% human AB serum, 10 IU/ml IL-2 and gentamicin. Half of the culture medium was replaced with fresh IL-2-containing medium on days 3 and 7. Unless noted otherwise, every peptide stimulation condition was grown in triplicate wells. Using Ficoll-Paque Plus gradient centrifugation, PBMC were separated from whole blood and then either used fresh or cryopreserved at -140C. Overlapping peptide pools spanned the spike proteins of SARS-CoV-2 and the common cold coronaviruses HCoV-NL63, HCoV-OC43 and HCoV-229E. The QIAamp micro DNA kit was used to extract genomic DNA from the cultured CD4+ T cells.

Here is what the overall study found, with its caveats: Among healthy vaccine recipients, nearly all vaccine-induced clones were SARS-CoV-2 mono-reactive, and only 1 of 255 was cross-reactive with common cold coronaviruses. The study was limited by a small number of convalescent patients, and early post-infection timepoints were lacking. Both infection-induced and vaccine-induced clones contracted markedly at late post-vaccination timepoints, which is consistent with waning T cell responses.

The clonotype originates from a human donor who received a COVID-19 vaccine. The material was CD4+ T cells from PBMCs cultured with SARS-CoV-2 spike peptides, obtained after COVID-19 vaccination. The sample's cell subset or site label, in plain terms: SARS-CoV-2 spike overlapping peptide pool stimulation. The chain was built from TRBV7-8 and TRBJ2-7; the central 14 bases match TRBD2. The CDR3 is CASSLVGLAGVGNEQYF. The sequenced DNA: TGTGCCAGCAGCTTAGTGGGACTAGCGGGAGTCGGTAACGAGCAGTACTTC.